These 26 T cell receptor beta chains came from one sample sequenced in a study of cytomegalovirus exposure and HLA in healthy donors. The PCR ran on 60 Vbeta and 13 Jbeta primers. The method was immunoSEQ multiplex PCR; TCRdb's version includes in-frame clones alone and lacks a portion of them. The table lists roughly 150,000 clones, nearly 80% of them singletons. Sequencing used PBMCs. The receptor source for this set is a woman aged 40-49 years in good health and CMV-seronegative.

Comments on this clone: One end of the junction is discordant with germline, which a read error may explain. The chain links TRBV7-9 to TRBJ1-3, with D possibly TRBD1 on 5 matching bases. The CDR3 runs to 15 residues. Looked up from germline, CDR1 is SEHNR and CDR2 is FQNEAQ (reference sequence). CDR3: CSSSLEGVVGNTIYF. The CDR3 DNA reads TGTTCCAGCAGCTTAGAAGGGGTGGTTGGAAACACCATATATTTT.

The V gene is TRBV6-6, the J gene TRBJ1-1; no clear D gene. The CDR3 runs to 14 residues. The ends were cut back, 2 bases at V and 2 bases at J, with 9 bases in the middle. The germline V gene has CDR1 MNHNY and CDR2 SVGAGI (reference sequence). CDR3 loop: CASSYPGENTEAFF. The DNA of the CDR3 is TGTGCCAGCAGTTACCCCGGGGAAAACACTGAAGCTTTCTTT.

A few counts support this clone. The gene calls are TRBV10-3 and TRBJ2-7; 8 nucleotides match TRBD1. This CDR3 is built from 14 residues. Unmatched junction bases numbered 5, after V lost 7 bases and J lost 0 bases. CDR1 is ENHRY, CDR2 SYGVKD, per germline. The CDR3 protein is CAINRTGSSYEQYF. CDR3 nucleotide sequence: TGTGCCATCAACCGGACAGGGAGCTCCTACGAGCAGTACTTC.

Only a few counts were recorded for this clone. The chain recombines TRBV7-8 with TRBJ2-3; a weak D match, TRBD1 (6 bases). The V gene's germline CDR1 is SGHVS and CDR2 FQNEAQ. The CDR3 totals 14 residues. The V end lost 7 bases, the J end lost 4 bases, and 15 bases lay between the germline ends. The CDR3: CASTSTRGPDTQYF. In DNA, the CDR3 is TGTGCCAGCACCTCAACCAGGGGCCCAGATACGCAGTATTTT.

V usage is TRBV7-8 and J usage is TRBJ2-2; D perhaps matches TRBD1 (6 bases). Germline lookup yields CDR1 SGHVS and CDR2 FQNEAQ. The V end lost 3 bases, the J end lost 7 bases, and 9 bases lay between the germline ends. CDR3 size: 13 residues. The CDR3 coding sequence is TGTGCCAGCAGCTTCCAGGGGAGCGGGGAGCTGTTTTTT. Translated, it gives CASSFQGSGELFF. Together with reference TRBV7-8 and TRBJ2-2, the CDR3 gives the full variable domain: GAGVSQSPRYKVAKRGQDVALRCDPISGHVSLFWYQQALGQGPEFLTYFQNEAQLDKSGLPSDRFFAERPEGSVSTLKIQRTQQEDSAVYLCASSFQGSGELFFGEGSRLTVL.

The V gene is TRBV7-9, the J gene TRBJ2-1; possibly TRBD2 for D (5 bases). Germline values: CDR1 SEHNR, CDR2 FQNEAQ (reference sequence). There are 17 residues in the CDR3. Trimming cost V 10 bases and J 0 bases, with 22 bases left between them. The CDR3 is CATQARTRLSSYNEQFF. The CDR3 coding sequence is TGTGCCACCCAAGCCAGGACTCGCCTAAGCTCCTACAATGAGCAGTTCTTC.

The chain joins TRBV4-2 to TRBJ1-2; 10 positions agree with TRBD1. The CDR3 spans 16 residues. The junction had 9 bases not matched to a gene; V was cut back by 4 bases and J by 4 bases. The germline V gene has CDR1 LGHNA and CDR2 YNFKEQ. In DNA, the CDR3 is TGTGCCAGCAGCCCACCTCGACAGGGGGCAGGCTATGGCTACACCTTC. It codes for CASSPPRQGAGYGYTF.

This chain links TRBV6-1 with TRBJ2-3; 12 nucleotides match TRBD2. V shed 4 bases, J shed 5 bases, and the junction held 10 bases outside the gene matches. The germline CDR1 and CDR2 sequences are MNHNS and SASEGT. This CDR3 spans 17 amino acids. CDR3 sequence: CASSGWTSGEWVDTQYF. In DNA form, the CDR3 reads TGTGCCAGCAGTGGTTGGACTAGCGGGGAGTGGGTAGATACGCAGTATTTT.

The rearrangement uses TRBV7-9 and TRBJ1-2; 9 positions match TRBD1. The CDR3 spans 15 residues. Looked up from germline, CDR1 is SEHNR and CDR2 is FQNEAQ (reference sequence). V lost 4 bases and J lost 6; bases outside the gene matches: 9. CDR3: CASSSNPTGGNGYTF. The CDR3 coding sequence is TGTGCCAGCAGCTCCAACCCTACAGGGGGCAATGGCTACACCTTC.

The rearrangement joins TRBV27 to TRBJ1-2; 7 bases are a match to TRBD1. V was clipped by 7 bases and J by 4 bases; unmatched bases: 15. Germline CDR1 reads MNHEY; CDR2 reads SMNVEV (reference sequence). CDR3 length equals 16 residues. This CDR3 is CASIPKVTGLVYGYTF. CDR3 coding DNA: TGTGCCAGCATTCCTAAGGTGACAGGGCTTGTCTATGGCTACACCTTC.

The chain uses TRBV9 and TRBJ1-3, with a weak D call TRBD1 (5 bases). Trimming shortened V by 0 bases and J by 0 bases, and 10 bases separated the two germline ends. The CDR3 length is 16 residues. Germline lookup yields CDR1 SGDLS and CDR2 YYNGEE. The DNA of the CDR3 is TGTGCCAGCAGCGTAGCTGGGGCCATCTCTGGAAACACCATATATTTT. Translation gives CASSVAGAISGNTIYF.

The chain uses TRBV11-2 and TRBJ1-6; possible D gene TRBD1, 5 bases. The germline V gene encodes CDR1 SGHAT and CDR2 FQNNGV. V was clipped by 6 bases and J by 2 bases, with 11 bases between them. CDR3 length: 15 residues. CDR3 region: CASRGEDTYNSPLHF. The CDR3 DNA follows: TGTGCCAGCAGGGGGGAGGACACCTATAATTCACCCCTCCACTTT. The full variable domain, with the rest looked up from reference TRBV11-2 and TRBJ1-6, is EAGVAQSPRYKIIEKRQSVAFWCNPISGHATLYWYQQILGQGPKLLIQFQNNGVVDDSQLPKDRFSAERLKGVDSTLKIQPAKLEDSAVYLCASRGEDTYNSPLHFGNGTRLTVT.

This sequence joins TRBV9 and TRBJ2-3; D ambiguous. Trimming left V 0 bases short and J 2 bases short, with 7 bases between. The CDR3 totals 14 residues. Germline-derived CDR1 and CDR2 are SGDLS and YYNGEE. The CDR3 spells CASSVDGSTDTQYF. CDR3 in DNA: TGTGCCAGCAGCGTAGACGGGTCCACAGATACGCAGTATTTT.

This clone was seen only once. The V call is TRBV7-2, the J call TRBJ2-2; D gene ambiguous. The CDR3 runs to 15 residues. Trimming stripped 6 bases from V and 7 bases from J, with 18 bases between. From germline, CDR1 is SGHTA and CDR2 FQGNSA. The CDR3 loop is CASSRPLAINGELFF. The CDR3 region has the DNA TGTGCCAGCAGTCGTCCGCTTGCTATAAACGGGGAGCTGTTTTTT.

The V gene is TRBV7-3, the J gene TRBJ2-6, with 7 bases aligning to TRBD1. The V gene's germline CDR1 is SGHTA and CDR2 FQGTGA. J gave up 0 bases and V 0 bases, and 14 bases lay outside the gene matches. This CDR3 comprises 21 residues. In nucleotides, the CDR3 is TGTGCCAGCAGCTTAACTTTCCGGTGGGGGACAGAGAGCTCTGGGGCCAACGTCCTGACTTTC. Protein sequence: CASSLTFRWGTESSGANVLTF.

V and J are TRBV4-1 and TRBJ2-7; D unresolved. Germline assignment: CDR1 MGHRA and CDR2 YSYEKL. This CDR3 is built from 14 residues. Trimming stripped 3 bases from V and 2 bases from J, with 11 bases between. For the CDR3, the DNA is TGCGCCAGCAGCCATGACTCCCTAACCTACGAGCAGTACTTC. Translating gives CASSHDSLTYEQYF.

This chain connects TRBV5-1 to TRBJ2-3, with D possibly TRBD2 on 6 matching bases. The V end lost 4 bases, the J end lost 3 bases, and 18 bases lay between the germline ends. The CDR3 is made up of 16 amino acids. CDR1 is SGHRS, CDR2 YFSETQ, per germline. CDR3 bases: TGCGCCAGCAGCCTAGAAGCCAGGGCGGGGACAGATACGCAGTATTTT. Translated: CASSLEARAGTDTQYF.

This chain uses TRBV11-3 with TRBJ2-7; 9 bases match TRBD1. Trimming removed 8 bases from V and 1 base from J; junction bases left unmatched: 3. The CDR3 consists of 13 residues. The germline gives CDR1 SGHNT, CDR2 YENEEA. The CDR3 nucleotides read TGTGCCAGCGGGACAGGGAGATCCTACGAGCAGTACTTC. Translated, it gives CASGTGRSYEQYF.

The chain carries TRBV7-8 and TRBJ1-1; 7 bases line up with TRBD1. This CDR3 has 15 amino acids. Germline V lookup: CDR1 SGHVS, CDR2 FQNEAQ. V lost 1 base and J lost 2; bases outside the gene matches: 4. Here the CDR3 reads CASSLGGQSNTEAFF. In DNA form, the CDR3 reads TGTGCCAGCAGCTTAGGGGGACAGTCCAACACTGAAGCTTTCTTT.

The V gene is TRBV5-1, the J gene TRBJ1-1; the D gene is possibly TRBD1 (5 bases). Germline CDR1 is SGHRS and CDR2 is YFSETQ. Between the trimmed V and J ends, which lost 4 bases and 5 bases, there was a span of 12 bases. The CDR3 length is 13 residues. The CDR3: CASSSTGVTEAFF. For the CDR3, the DNA is TGCGCCAGCAGCAGTACGGGGGTTACTGAAGCTTTCTTT.

The rearrangement joins TRBV4-3 to TRBJ2-5; unclear D gene. V was pared by 0 bases and J by 5 bases, with 7 bases between. Per germline, CDR1 LGHNA and CDR2 YSLEER. This CDR3 spans 13 amino acids. The chain's CDR3 is CASSQDAVETQYF. CDR3 DNA sequence: TGCGCCAGCAGCCAAGATGCAGTGGAGACCCAGTACTTC.

This rearrangement joins TRBV7-8 to TRBJ2-7; maybe TRBD1 (6 bases). CDR1 and CDR2 from the germline V gene are SGHVS and FQNEAQ. Trimming took off 6 bases at V and 5 bases at J, with 26 bases between the two ends. The CDR3 totals 17 residues. CDR3 DNA: TGTGCCAGCAGTTACCCCCGCTGGCAAACAGGGACCAACGAGCAGTACTTC. Translated: CASSYPRWQTGTNEQYF.

This sequence joins TRBV4-1 and TRBJ2-3, with D possibly matching TRBD2 (5 bases). Between the trimmed V and J ends, which lost 2 bases and 2 bases, there was a span of 11 bases. The CDR3 sequence is 15 residues long. The germline V gene has CDR1 MGHRA and CDR2 YSYEKL. This chain's CDR3 is CASSQSVDSTDTQYF. CDR3 nucleotide sequence: TGCGCCAGCAGCCAATCGGTGGACTCCACAGATACGCAGTATTTT.

The genes are TRBV4-3 and TRBJ1-3, with 8 nucleotides matching TRBD1. Per the germline V gene, CDR1 is LGHNA and CDR2 is YSLEER. V shed 1 base and J 2 bases; nucleotides not matched to a gene: 7. The CDR3 is made up of 17 amino acids. The CDR3 spells CASSQAVGQGTGNTIYF. The DNA of the CDR3 is TGCGCCAGCAGCCAAGCCGTAGGACAGGGAACTGGAAACACCATATATTTT.

The chain recombines TRBV4-3 with TRBJ1-2; TRBD1 is a possible D gene (6 bases). Germline CDR1 is LGHNA and CDR2 is YSLEER. The CDR3 has 17 residues. V gave up 4 bases and J gave up 2 bases, with 20 bases separating them. The CDR3 DNA reads TGCGCCAGCAGCCTCAACAGGGCGGATCTGGGAAACTATGGCTACACCTTC. Translated: CASSLNRADLGNYGYTF.

CDR3 residues: CASSSPGGTYGYTF. The DNA for the CDR3 is TGTGCCAGCAGCTCGCCCGGGGGGACATATGGCTACACCTTC. The chain couples TRBV7-2 to TRBJ1-2; a possible D gene is TRBD1 (6 bases). The germline CDR1 and CDR2 sequences are SGHTA and FQGNSA. V was pared by 4 bases and J by 5 bases, with 14 bases between. CDR3 size: 14 residues. Full variable domain (rest looked up from reference TRBV7-2 and TRBJ1-2): GAGVSQSPSNKVTEKGKDVELRCDPISGHTALYWYRQSLGQGLEFLIYFQGNSAPDKSGLPSDRFSAERTGGSVSTLTIQRTQQEDSAVYLCASSSPGGTYGYTFGSGTRLTVV.